The 16 T cell receptor beta chains in this list originate from one sample, sequenced in a study of cytomegalovirus exposure and HLA in healthy donors. The PCR was carried out with 60 Vbeta primers and 13 Jbeta primers. Here immunoSEQ multiplex PCR was the method, and the copy in TCRdb shows in-frame clones only, minus some. The sample comprises some 160,000 clones, 60% to 80% of which are singletons, and 1.5% to 2% rests with the top ten. The sequencing input was PBMCs. The source of these receptors is a woman aged 25 to 45 in good health and CMV-seronegative.

This clone was counted a few times. The chain recombines TRBV7-8 with TRBJ1-5, with 8 bases lining up with TRBD1. This CDR3 has 13 residues. Trimming at V came to 5 bases and at J to 8 bases, leaving 5 bases not matched to a gene. CDR1 and CDR2 from the germline V gene are SGHVS and FQNEAQ. The CDR3 loop is CASSPDRVKPQHF. The DNA for the CDR3 is TGTGCCAGCAGCCCGGACAGGGTAAAGCCCCAGCATTTT.

This chain joins TRBV7-3 and TRBJ2-7, with 9 bases matching TRBD2. The trim removed 5 bases at V and 7 bases at J, leaving 6 bases unmatched. The CDR3 spans 13 residues. Germline CDR1 is SGHTA and CDR2 is FQGTGA. The CDR3 protein is CASSLGLAGEQYF. The DNA of the CDR3 is TGTGCCAGCAGCCTTGGGCTAGCGGGGGAGCAGTACTTC.

V usage is TRBV11-2 and J usage is TRBJ2-1; perhaps TRBD2 as D (5 bases). Germline values: CDR1 SGHAT, CDR2 FQNNGV. The CDR3 loop spans 18 amino acids. The V gene lost 3 bases and the J gene lost 0 bases, with 18 bases spanning the gap. CDR3: CASSFENHRRSSYNEQFF. The CDR3 coding sequence is TGTGCCAGCAGCTTTGAGAACCACCGGAGGAGCTCCTACAATGAGCAGTTCTTC. The variable domain in full, with the rest retrieved from reference TRBV11-2 and TRBJ2-1, is EAGVAQSPRYKIIEKRQSVAFWCNPISGHATLYWYQQILGQGPKLLIQFQNNGVVDDSQLPKDRFSAERLKGVDSTLKIQPAKLEDSAVYLCASSFENHRRSSYNEQFFGPGTRLTVL.

V usage is TRBV7-2 and J usage is TRBJ1-5; 10 bases line up with TRBD1. Germline V CDR1 and CDR2: SGHTA, FQGNSA. Trimming cost V 5 bases and J 5 bases; bases outside gene matches: 3. The CDR3 is made up of 14 amino acids. CDR3 sequence reads: CASSQTGGDQPQHF. CDR3 bases: TGTGCCAGCAGCCAGACAGGGGGCGATCAGCCCCAGCATTTT.

The rearrangement links TRBV13 to TRBJ2-7, with a weak D call TRBD1 (6 bases). This CDR3 spans 13 amino acids. V gave up 5 bases and J gave up 0 bases, with 8 bases separating them. Germline loops: CDR1 PRHDT, CDR2 FYEKMQ (reference sequence). As DNA, the CDR3 is TGTGCCAGCAGCGGACAGCACTCCTACGAGCAGTACTTC. Translated, it gives CASSGQHSYEQYF.

This clone was counted a single time. This chain joins TRBV7-9 and TRBJ2-2, with TRBD2 identical over 7 bases. The junction had 6 bases not matched to a gene; V was cut back by 7 bases and J by 7 bases. This CDR3 has 13 residues. Germline CDR1 reads SEHNR; CDR2 reads FQNEAQ (reference sequence). The CDR3, as DNA: TGTGCCAGCAACCGGGGGGAAGGCGGGGAGCTGTTTTTT. This translates into CASNRGEGGELFF.

The J gene is TRBJ1-5, the V gene TRBV6-5; D remains ambiguous. This CDR3 contains 15 residues. Germline V gene lookup returns CDR1 MNHEY and CDR2 SVGAGI. V lost 0 bases and J lost 3, with 9 bases in between. CDR3 in amino acids: CASSYSGTHNQPQHF. Here the CDR3 DNA reads TGTGCCAGCAGTTACTCGGGCACCCACAATCAGCCCCAGCATTTT.

This chain joins TRBV27 and TRBJ2-3, with D possibly matching TRBD1 (6 bases). Trimming pared 2 bases from V and 0 bases from J, leaving 18 bases between. Germline V gives CDR1 MNHEY, CDR2 SMNVEV (reference sequence). The CDR3 runs to 18 residues. CDR3 residues: CASSLLSAGADSTDTQYF. CDR3 nucleotide sequence: TGTGCCAGCAGTTTACTAAGCGCAGGGGCCGATAGCACAGATACGCAGTATTTT.

This rearrangement joins TRBV5-1 to TRBJ2-1, with 15 bases identical to TRBD2. The CDR3 is 17 residues long. Per the germline V gene, CDR1 is SGHRS and CDR2 is YFSETQ. V shed 3 bases, J shed 7 bases, and the junction held 8 bases outside the gene matches. The CDR3 region has the DNA TGCGCCAGCAGCTCTGGACTAGCGGGGGGGCAGGGAAATGAGCAGTTCTTC. This encodes CASSSGLAGGQGNEQFF.

This chain uses TRBV2 with TRBJ1-2; TRBD1 aligns across 7 bases. The CDR3 spans 13 residues. With 10 bases clipped from V and 4 bases from J, the junction kept 9 bases outside the gene matches. Per the germline V gene, CDR1 is SNHLY and CDR2 is FYNNEI. CDR3 residues: CATRGQMIYGYTF. CDR3 coding DNA: TGTGCCACCCGGGGACAGATGATCTATGGCTACACCTTC.

The V call is TRBV30, the J call TRBJ1-1, with D perhaps TRBD1 (6 bases). Trimming cost V 3 bases and J 7 bases, with 15 bases left between them. Per the germline V gene, CDR1 is GTSNPN and CDR2 is SVGIG (reference sequence). The CDR3 is made up of 13 amino acids. The CDR3: CAWSEQGNGEAFF. The CDR3 DNA reads as TGTGCCTGGAGCGAACAGGGAAACGGTGAAGCTTTCTTT.

The chain recombines TRBV5-1 with TRBJ2-7, with D maybe TRBD2 (5 bases). V shed 9 bases and J shed 3 bases, with 22 bases lying between them. This CDR3 has 15 amino acids. Germline-derived CDR1 and CDR2 are SGHRS and YFSETQ. CDR3 amino acids: CATSLYPRGGYEQYF. DNA of the CDR3: TGCGCCACTTCACTCTACCCCCGGGGTGGCTACGAGCAGTACTTC. Full variable domain (outside the CDR3, taken from reference TRBV5-1 and TRBJ2-7): KAGVTQTPRYLIKTRGQQVTLSCSPISGHRSVSWYQQTPGQGLQFLFEYFSETQRNKGNFPGRFSGRQFSNSRSEMNVSTLELGDSALYLCATSLYPRGGYEQYFGPGTRLTVT.

V usage is TRBV6-6 and J usage is TRBJ1-1; D possibly corresponds to TRBD1 (5 bases). CDR1 and CDR2 (germline): MNHNY, SVGAGI (reference sequence). With 7 bases removed from V and 1 base from J, the gap between germline ends came to 13 bases. This CDR3 comprises 14 residues. The CDR3, as DNA: TGTGCCAGCACCCGGGACTTACAGAACACTGAAGCTTTCTTT. It translates to CASTRDLQNTEAFF.

This clone was detected a few times. The V and J genes are TRBV5-5 and TRBJ2-5; the D gene is possibly TRBD1 (6 bases). Germline V gene lookup returns CDR1 SGHKS and CDR2 YYEKEE (reference sequence). The CDR3 length is 15 residues. V gave up 0 bases and J gave up 0 bases, with 9 bases separating them. The CDR3 region is CASSLGGRYQETQYF. CDR3 DNA: TGTGCCAGCAGCTTGGGGGGGCGGTACCAAGAGACCCAGTACTTC. Based on the CDR3 plus reference TRBV5-5 and TRBJ2-5, the full variable domain is DAGVTQSPTHLIKTRGQQVTLRCSPISGHKSVSWYQQVLGQGPQFIFQYYEKEERGRGNFPDRFSARQFPNYSSELNVNALLLGDSALYLCASSLGGRYQETQYFGPGTRLLVL.

The V gene is TRBV7-6, the J gene TRBJ2-7; D is uncertain. The CDR3 spans 13 residues. V was pared by 5 bases and J by 3 bases, with 11 bases between. Germline V CDR1 and CDR2: SGHVS, FNYEAQ. CDR3 in DNA: TGTGCCAGCAGCCTCCGGTCGAACTACGAGCAGTACTTC. This translates into CASSLRSNYEQYF.

The chain joins TRBV6-5 to TRBJ2-7; D is possibly TRBD1 (6 bases). CDR1 MNHEY and CDR2 SVGAGI come from the germline V gene. Trimming removed 5 bases from V and 3 bases from J, with 14 bases in between. The CDR3 covers 14 residues. DNA of the CDR3: TGTGCCAGCAGTAGCCGGGACATAAGCTACGAGCAGTACTTC. This sequence encodes CASSSRDISYEQYF.